The present T cell receptor beta chain was sequenced within a study of breast tumors, draining lymph nodes, adjacent tissues. Findings and caveats of the study: Tumors had less TCR diversity than lymph nodes, more than nontumor tissue. Findings are consistent with lymph node origin and intratumoral expansion of most tumor T cells. That most tumor T cells come from lymph nodes remained unproven.

Many counts were recorded for this clonotype. The antigen remains unidentified. TCRdb called the multiplex PCR reads again in MiXCR, with one record for every CDR3 protein. The table records about 22,000 distinct CDR3 sequences, roughly three fifths of them present only once. This CDR3 region has 16 residues. J was trimmed by 7 bases and V by 5 bases; bases with no gene match: 6. Germline V gene lookup returns CDR1 LNHDA and CDR2 SQIVND (reference sequence). The genes are TRBV19 and TRBJ1-6; 12 bases line up with TRBD1. The specimen was tumor-adjacent breast tissue. The clonotype originates from a female donor with breast cancer. Some clones in this sample may be carry-over from other donors' samples. The CDR3 DNA sequence: TGTGCCAGTAGTGCCGGGACAGGGGGCGGCAATTCACCCCTCCACTTT. It encodes CASSAGTGGGNSPLHF.